This T cell receptor (beta chain) comes out of a study of shared T cell receptors in the human thymus. Trimming took 4 bases from V and 8 from J, leaving 14 bases between them. CDR3 length equals 14 residues. Germline CDR1 is LGHNA and CDR2 is YSLEER. Generated by immunoSEQ multiplex PCR, the TCRdb table keeps only in-frame clones and is missing some. The sample contains approximately 660,000 clones, around nine tenths of which appear only once. These data are also associated with another study on human thymus T cells.

V usage is TRBV4-3 and J usage is TRBJ1-4; D is unclear. The sample taken for sequencing was thymocytes. This receptor was obtained from a boy in the first two years of life with a congenital heart defect. This CDR3 reads CASSPVGVKEKLFF. CDR3 nucleotides: TGCGCCAGCAGCCCAGTAGGAGTTAAGGAAAAACTGTTTTTT.